This entry is about one T cell receptor (beta chain). The antigen remains unidentified. TCRdb called the reads again in MiXCR, with one record for every CDR3 protein. The sample yields approximately 910,000 distinct CDR3 sequences, roughly 31% seen once. The sample comes from a study of T cell repertoires in cytomegalovirus infection. As for the study in general: Public signatures in TCR beta pointed to CMV infection and matching HLA type. Study conclusions and caveats: Across the ex vivo response, the dominant clonotypes were HLA-C-restricted CMV-specific TCR beta clonotypes.

This CDR3 is 13 amino acids long. The V gene lost 6 bases and the J gene lost 6 bases, with 12 bases spanning the gap. The gene calls are TRBV12-3 or TRBV12-4 and TRBJ2-1; a possible D gene is TRBD2 (6 bases). Sequenced here: cultured CD8+ T cells from PBMCs, sampled from culture after CMV antigen stimulation. The sequence was collected from a human donor in good health (CMV status not recorded). Some clones in this sample may be carry-over from other donors' samples. CDR3 DNA sequence: TGTGCCAGCAGCACCGGGACTGTCAATGAGCAGTTCTTC. It is translated as CASSTGTVNEQFF.